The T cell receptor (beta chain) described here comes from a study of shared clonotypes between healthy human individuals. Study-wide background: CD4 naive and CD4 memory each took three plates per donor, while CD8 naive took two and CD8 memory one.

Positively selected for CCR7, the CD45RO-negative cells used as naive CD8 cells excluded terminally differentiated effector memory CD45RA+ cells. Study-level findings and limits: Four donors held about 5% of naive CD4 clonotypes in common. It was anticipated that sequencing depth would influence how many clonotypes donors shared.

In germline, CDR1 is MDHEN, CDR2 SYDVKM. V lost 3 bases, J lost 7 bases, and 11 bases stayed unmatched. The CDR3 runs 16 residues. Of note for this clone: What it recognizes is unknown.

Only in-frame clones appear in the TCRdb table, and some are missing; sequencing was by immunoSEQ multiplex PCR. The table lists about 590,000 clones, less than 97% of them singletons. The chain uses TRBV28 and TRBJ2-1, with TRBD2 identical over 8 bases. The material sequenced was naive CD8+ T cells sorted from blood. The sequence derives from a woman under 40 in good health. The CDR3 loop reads CASSFDGGRKRNEQFF. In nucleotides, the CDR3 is TGTGCCAGCAGTTTTGATGGCGGGAGGAAGAGGAATGAGCAGTTCTTC.